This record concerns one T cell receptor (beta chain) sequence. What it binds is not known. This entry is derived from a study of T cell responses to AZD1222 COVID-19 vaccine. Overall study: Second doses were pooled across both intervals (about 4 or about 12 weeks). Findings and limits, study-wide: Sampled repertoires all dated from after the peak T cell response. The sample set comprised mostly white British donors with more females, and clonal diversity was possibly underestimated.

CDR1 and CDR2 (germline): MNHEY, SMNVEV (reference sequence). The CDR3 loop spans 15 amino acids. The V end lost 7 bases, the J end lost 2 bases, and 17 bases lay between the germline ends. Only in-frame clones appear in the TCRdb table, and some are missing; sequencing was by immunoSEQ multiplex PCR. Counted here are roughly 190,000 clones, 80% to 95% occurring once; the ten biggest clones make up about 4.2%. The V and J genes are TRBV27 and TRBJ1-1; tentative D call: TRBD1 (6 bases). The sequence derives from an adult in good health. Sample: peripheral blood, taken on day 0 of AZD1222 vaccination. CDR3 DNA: TGTGCCAGCACTAGCTTACAGGGACGAAACACTGAAGCTTTCTTT. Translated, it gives CASTSLQGRNTEAFF.